This T cell receptor (beta chain) comes out of a study of CD8+ T cells in alopecia areata. Remarks on this clone: Its target is unknown.

Trimming shortened V by 1 base and J by 5 bases, and 11 bases separated the two germline ends. The CDR3 has 14 amino acids. From germline, CDR1 is LGHNA and CDR2 YNFKEQ. Whole-study results and caveats: While patients received tofacitinib, many expanded lesional clones remained present in scalp and blood. For patients receiving tofacitinib, scalp clonality and expanded CD8+ clones among the top 100 significantly decreased. Normal skin contains resident alphabeta T cells, and these are also sequenced in scalp samples.

Extracted RNA was reverse transcribed into cDNA, the sequencing template. TCRdb's copy holds only in-frame clones and misses some; the assay was immunoSEQ multiplex PCR. The sample lists 200,000 to 250,000 clones, around two fifths occurring once. Treatment specified: oral pan-JAK inhibitor, 5-10 mg twice daily. Lesional scalp punch biopsies and peripheral blood were collected from alopecia areata patients. This chain joins TRBV4-2 and TRBJ2-5; a possible D gene is TRBD2 (6 bases). The specimen was CD4+ T cells sorted from blood, collected at approximately week 30, from a patient treated with tofacitinib. This TCR derives from a human donor with alopecia areata. The CDR3 DNA reads as TGTGCCAGCAGCCAAGGAACTAGCTTCGAGACCCAGTACTTC. It yields the protein CASSQGTSFETQYF.